One sample yielded the 12 T cell receptor beta chains listed below, sequenced in a study of PD-L1 blockade in urothelial cancer (dated 2017 in TCRdb). Library preparation was by the immunoSEQ multiplex PCR assay. The table was pulled from immuneACCESS by TCRdb, which kept in-frame rearrangements only. Such tables lose some clones; where checked, under half of the loss comes from unresolved V genes, and the rest has no known cause. Across this sample there are over 45,000 clones, with around 84% seen only once. Clones ranked in the top ten supply about 20% of the sample. The time point label, as the study defines it: pretreatment peripheral blood. This sample comprised PBMCs, obtained around atezolizumab (anti-PD-L1) treatment. The receptors come from a man aged 60-69 years with urothelial cancer.

The chain joins TRBV29-1 to TRBJ1-4; unclear D gene. Looked up from germline, CDR1 is SQVTM and CDR2 is ANQGSEA. The V end was cut by 6 bases, the J end by 0 bases, with 11 bases between. This CDR3 region has 14 residues. CDR3 in DNA: TGCAGCGTCCGACGGAGGGCAACTAATGAAAAACTGTTTTTT. This gives the protein CSVRRRATNEKLFF.

J is TRBJ2-5 and V is TRBV7-6; maybe TRBD2 (7 bases). CDR3 length: 15 amino acids. Germline V lookup: CDR1 SGHVS, CDR2 FNYEAQ. V was pared by 3 bases and J by 4 bases, with 15 bases between. The CDR3 DNA follows: TGTGCCAGCAGCTTCCCCGGAGGGGGGGCAGAGACCCAGTACTTC. This encodes CASSFPGGGAETQYF. Together with reference TRBV7-6 and TRBJ2-5, the CDR3 gives the full variable domain: GAGVSQSPRYKVTKRGQDVALRCDPISGHVSLYWYRQALGQGPEFLTYFNYEAQQDKSGLPNDRFSAERPEGSISTLTIQRTEQRDSAMYRCASSFPGGGAETQYFGPGTRLLVL.

The chain carries TRBV5-1 and TRBJ1-4, with 11 bases aligning to TRBD1. Trimming removed 5 bases from V and 8 bases from J; junction bases left unmatched: 5. Germline CDR1 SGHRS, CDR2 YFSETQ. The CDR3 is 14 amino acids. CDR3 nucleotide sequence: TGCGCCAGCAGAACCGGGACAGGGGGGGAAAAACTGTTTTTT. Protein sequence: CASRTGTGGEKLFF.

The J gene is TRBJ2-7, the V gene TRBV5-6; D not resolved. The V and J ends lost 0 bases and 2 bases respectively, with 6 bases between them. CDR1 is SGHDT, CDR2 YYEEEE, per germline. The CDR3 spans 13 residues. In DNA, the CDR3 is TGTGCCAGCAGCTTGGGGCTCACCTACGAGCAGTACTTC. The encoded protein is CASSLGLTYEQYF. The complete variable domain, with remaining parts taken from reference TRBV5-6 and TRBJ2-7, reads DAGVTQSPTHLIKTRGQQVTLRCSPKSGHDTVSWYQQALGQGPQFIFQYYEEEERQRGNFPDRFSGHQFPNYSSELNVNALLLGDSALYLCASSLGLTYEQYFGPGTRLTVT.

The chain combines TRBV5-4 with TRBJ2-5; D uncertain. Trimming shortened V by 5 bases and J by 1 base, and 12 bases separated the two germline ends. Germline CDR1 SGHNT, CDR2 YYREEE (reference sequence). This CDR3 spans 14 amino acids. DNA for the CDR3: TGTGCCAGCAGTACCCAGGCTTTCCAAGAGACCCAGTACTTC. Translating it yields CASSTQAFQETQYF.

The rearrangement links TRBV7-2 to TRBJ1-6; the D is unclear. CDR1 and CDR2 (germline): SGHTA, FQGNSA. Trimming took 5 bases from V and 5 from J, leaving 10 bases between them. The CDR3 consists of 14 residues. The CDR3 DNA sequence: TGTGCCAGCAGCAGATGGCAGAATAATTCACCCCTCCACTTT. This encodes CASSRWQNNSPLHF.

V and J are TRBV19 and TRBJ2-3; 8 bases line up with TRBD2. The junction had 8 bases not matched to a gene; V was cut back by 5 bases and J by 7 bases. The CDR3 is 14 amino acids. Germline CDR1 is LNHDA and CDR2 is SQIVND (reference sequence). This chain's CDR3 is CASSESGGPNTQYF. In nucleotides, the CDR3 is TGTGCCAGTAGTGAGTCGGGAGGGCCAAATACGCAGTATTTT. Full variable domain (rest looked up from reference TRBV19 and TRBJ2-3): DGGITQSPKYLFRKEGQNVTLSCEQNLNHDAMYWYRQDPGQGLRLIYYSQIVNDFQKGDIAEGYSVSREKKESFPLTVTSAQKNPTAFYLCASSESGGPNTQYFGPGTRLTVL.

In its sample, this clone was seen a few times. The V and J genes are TRBV7-2 and TRBJ1-1, with D perhaps TRBD1 (5 bases). V dropped 6 bases and J dropped 3 bases, with 14 bases sitting between them. The CDR3 spans 14 residues. The V gene's germline CDR1 is SGHTA and CDR2 FQGNSA. Written as DNA, the CDR3 is TGTGCCAGCAGTTCAGGGTTAGGGTACACTGAAGCTTTCTTT. This translates into CASSSGLGYTEAFF.

The V gene is TRBV4-2, the J gene TRBJ1-1; 12 positions agree with TRBD1. The CDR3 has 16 residues. Trimming took 4 bases from V and 7 from J; bases not matched to a gene: 10. CDR1 is LGHNA and CDR2 is YNFKEQ in the germline V gene. The CDR3 loop is CASSRLTGTGGLEAFF. In DNA form, the CDR3 reads TGTGCCAGCAGCCGCCTAACCGGGACAGGGGGCCTTGAAGCTTTCTTT.

The chain recombines TRBV10-3 with TRBJ2-3; a possible D gene is TRBD2 (6 bases). Trimming shortened V by 10 bases and J by 1 base, and 12 bases separated the two germline ends. CDR3 length: 13 amino acids. Germline V gene data show CDR1 as ENHRY and CDR2 as SYGVKD. The CDR3 region has the DNA TGTGCCACCTTAGCGGCTGGCACAGATACGCAGTATTTT. It codes for CATLAAGTDTQYF.

The chain carries TRBV14 and TRBJ1-4; D gene unclear. CDR1 and CDR2 (germline): SGHDN, FVKESK. V lost 2 bases and J lost 0, with 13 bases in between. The CDR3 extends over 17 amino acids. CDR3 amino acids: CASSQWGVSATNEKLFF. CDR3 DNA sequence: TGTGCCAGCAGCCAATGGGGAGTGTCAGCAACTAATGAAAAACTGTTTTTT.

The chain has TRBV6-1 and TRBJ2-2; possibly TRBD2 for D (5 bases). The germline CDR1 and CDR2 sequences are MNHNS and SASEGT. Trimming removed 4 bases at V and 1 base at J, with 10 bases between. The CDR3 runs 15 residues. CDR3 loop: CASSAHGLNTGELFF. The DNA of the CDR3 is TGTGCCAGCAGTGCCCACGGACTGAACACCGGGGAGCTGTTTTTT.